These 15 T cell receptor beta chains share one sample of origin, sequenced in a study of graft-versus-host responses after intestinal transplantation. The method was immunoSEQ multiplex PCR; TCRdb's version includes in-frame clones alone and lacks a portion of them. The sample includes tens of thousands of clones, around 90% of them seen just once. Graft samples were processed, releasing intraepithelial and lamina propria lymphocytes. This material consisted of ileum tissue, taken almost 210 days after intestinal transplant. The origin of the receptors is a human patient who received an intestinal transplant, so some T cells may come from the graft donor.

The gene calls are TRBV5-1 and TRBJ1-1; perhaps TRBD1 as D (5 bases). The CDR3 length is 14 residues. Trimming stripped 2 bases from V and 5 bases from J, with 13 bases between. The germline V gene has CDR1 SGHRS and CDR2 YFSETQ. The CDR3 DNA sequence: TGCGCCAGCAGCTTCGTGGGTGGGGGAACTGAAGCTTTCTTT. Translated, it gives CASSFVGGGTEAFF.

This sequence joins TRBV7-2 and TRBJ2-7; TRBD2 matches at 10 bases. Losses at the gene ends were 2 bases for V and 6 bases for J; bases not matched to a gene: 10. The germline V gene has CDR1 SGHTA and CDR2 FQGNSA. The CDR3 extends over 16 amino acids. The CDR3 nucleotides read TGTGCCAGCAGCTTAATGTTCGCTAGCGGGAGACGCGAGCAGTACTTC. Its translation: CASSLMFASGRREQYF.

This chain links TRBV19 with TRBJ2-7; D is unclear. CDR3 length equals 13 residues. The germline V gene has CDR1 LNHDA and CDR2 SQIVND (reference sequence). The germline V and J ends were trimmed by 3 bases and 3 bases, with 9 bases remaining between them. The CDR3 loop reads CASSIGSFYEQYF. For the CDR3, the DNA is TGTGCCAGTAGTATCGGCTCCTTCTACGAGCAGTACTTC. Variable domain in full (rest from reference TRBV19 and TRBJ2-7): DGGITQSPKYLFRKEGQNVTLSCEQNLNHDAMYWYRQDPGQGLRLIYYSQIVNDFQKGDIAEGYSVSREKKESFPLTVTSAQKNPTAFYLCASSIGSFYEQYFGPGTRLTVT.

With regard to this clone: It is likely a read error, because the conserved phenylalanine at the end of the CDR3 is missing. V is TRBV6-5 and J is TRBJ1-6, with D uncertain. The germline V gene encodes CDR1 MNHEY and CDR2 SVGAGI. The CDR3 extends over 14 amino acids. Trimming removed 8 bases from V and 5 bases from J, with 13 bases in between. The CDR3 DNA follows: TGTGCCAGCGTCGCCCAGTGGAATAATTCACCCCTCCACCTT. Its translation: CASVAQWNNSPLHL.

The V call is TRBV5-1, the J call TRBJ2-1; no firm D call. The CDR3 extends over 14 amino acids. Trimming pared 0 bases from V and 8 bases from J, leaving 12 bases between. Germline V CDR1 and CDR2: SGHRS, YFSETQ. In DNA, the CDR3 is TGCGCCAGCAGCTTGGTCTCCGGGTTGGATGAGCAGTTCTTC. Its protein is CASSLVSGLDEQFF.

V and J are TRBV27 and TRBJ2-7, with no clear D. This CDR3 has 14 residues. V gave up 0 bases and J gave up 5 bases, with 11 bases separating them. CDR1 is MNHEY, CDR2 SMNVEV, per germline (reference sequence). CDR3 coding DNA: TGTGCCAGCAGTTTATCCCCTTTTCGAAACGAGCAGTACTTC. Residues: CASSLSPFRNEQYF.

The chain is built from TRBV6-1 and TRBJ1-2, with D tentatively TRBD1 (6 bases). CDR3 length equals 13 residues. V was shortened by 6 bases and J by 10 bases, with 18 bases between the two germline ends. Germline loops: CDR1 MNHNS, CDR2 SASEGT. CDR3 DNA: TGTGCCAGCAGAGAGACAGGTTTATGGGACTACACCTTC. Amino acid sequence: CASRETGLWDYTF.

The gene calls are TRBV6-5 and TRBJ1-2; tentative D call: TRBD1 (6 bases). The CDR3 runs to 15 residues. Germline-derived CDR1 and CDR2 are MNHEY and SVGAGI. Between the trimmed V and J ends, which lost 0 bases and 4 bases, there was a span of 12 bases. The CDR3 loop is CASSYSGGLSYGYTF. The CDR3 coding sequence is TGTGCCAGCAGTTACTCCGGGGGGCTATCCTATGGCTACACCTTC.

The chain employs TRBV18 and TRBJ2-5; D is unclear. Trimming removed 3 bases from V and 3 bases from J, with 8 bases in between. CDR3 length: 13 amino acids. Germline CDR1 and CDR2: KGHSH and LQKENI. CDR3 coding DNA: TGTGCCAGCTCACCTTACCGGGAAGAGACCCAGTACTTC. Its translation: CASSPYREETQYF. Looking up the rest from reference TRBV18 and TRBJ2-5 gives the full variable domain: NAGVMQNPRHLVRRRGQEARLRCSPMKGHSHVYWYRQLPEEGLKFMVYLQKENIIDESGMPKERFSAEFPKEGPSILRIQQVVRGDSAAYFCASSPYREETQYFGPGTRLLVL.

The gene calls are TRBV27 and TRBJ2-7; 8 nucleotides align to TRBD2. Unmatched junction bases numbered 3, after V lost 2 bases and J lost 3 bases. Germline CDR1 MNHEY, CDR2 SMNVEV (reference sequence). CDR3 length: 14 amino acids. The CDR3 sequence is CASSLTSGNYEQYF. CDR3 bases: TGTGCCAGCAGTTTAACTAGCGGAAACTACGAGCAGTACTTC.

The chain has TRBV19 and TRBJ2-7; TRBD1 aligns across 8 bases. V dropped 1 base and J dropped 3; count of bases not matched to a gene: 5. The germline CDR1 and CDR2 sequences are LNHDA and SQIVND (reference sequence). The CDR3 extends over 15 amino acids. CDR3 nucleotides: TGTGCCAGTAGTATAGGGACAGGGCACCTCTACGAGCAGTACTTC. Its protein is CASSIGTGHLYEQYF.

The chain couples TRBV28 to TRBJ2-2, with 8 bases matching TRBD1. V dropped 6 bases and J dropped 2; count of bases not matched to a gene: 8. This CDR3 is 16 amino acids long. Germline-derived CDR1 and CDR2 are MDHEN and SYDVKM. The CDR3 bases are TGTGCCAGCAGCCCTTCAGGGGGCGCAAACACCGGGGAGCTGTTTTTT. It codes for CASSPSGGANTGELFF.

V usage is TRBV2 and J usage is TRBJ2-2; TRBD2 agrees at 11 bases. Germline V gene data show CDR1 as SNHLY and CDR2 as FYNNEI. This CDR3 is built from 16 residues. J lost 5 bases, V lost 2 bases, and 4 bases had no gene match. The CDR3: CASSEFSGRETGELFF. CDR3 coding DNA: TGTGCCAGCAGTGAATTTAGCGGGAGGGAAACCGGGGAGCTGTTTTTT.

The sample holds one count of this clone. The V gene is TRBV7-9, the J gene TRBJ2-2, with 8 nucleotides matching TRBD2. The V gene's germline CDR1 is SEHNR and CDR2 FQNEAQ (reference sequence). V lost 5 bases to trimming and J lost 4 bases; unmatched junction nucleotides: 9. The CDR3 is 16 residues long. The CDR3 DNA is TGTGCCAGCAGCAATCGACTAGCGAGCGGCACCGGGGAGCTGTTTTTT. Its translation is CASSNRLASGTGELFF.

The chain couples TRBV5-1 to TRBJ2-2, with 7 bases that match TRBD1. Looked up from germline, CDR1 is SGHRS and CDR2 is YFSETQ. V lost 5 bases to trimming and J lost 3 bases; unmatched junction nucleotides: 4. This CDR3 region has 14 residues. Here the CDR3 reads CASRRTGDTGELFF. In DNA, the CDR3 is TGCGCCAGCAGGCGAACAGGGGACACCGGGGAGCTGTTTTTT.